These 28 T cell receptor beta chains originate from one sample sequenced in a study of T-cell memory formation after mild COVID-19. Via MiXCR, TCRdb re-called the 5' RACE reads, giving one row per CDR3 protein. The sample includes about 150,000 distinct CDR3 sequences, approximately 26% of them seen just once. Specimen: PBMCs or a T cell subset sorted from them (not recorded which). All receptors derive from an adult woman who had mild COVID-19 (a few samples of this study predate the infection). Cell type and time point are not known.

V usage is TRBV20-1 and J usage is TRBJ1-6; D not resolved. The CDR3 is 16 residues long. The germline CDR1 and CDR2 sequences are DFQATT and SNEGSKA (reference sequence). Between the trimmed V and J ends, which lost 0 bases and 3 bases, there was a span of 12 bases. The chain's CDR3 is CSARDSRSDYNSPLHF. Here the CDR3 DNA reads TGCAGTGCTAGAGATTCTAGAAGTGACTATAATTCACCCCTCCACTTT.

The V call is TRBV9, the J call TRBJ2-7; 10 nucleotides match TRBD1. The CDR3 extends over 15 amino acids. Germline assignment: CDR1 SGDLS and CDR2 YYNGEE. The V gene end was trimmed by 0 bases and the J gene end by 5 bases; junction bases not matched to a gene: 5. CDR3 sequence reads: CASSVVDRGPHEQYF. The CDR3 DNA is TGTGCCAGCAGCGTAGTTGACAGGGGGCCCCACGAGCAGTACTTC. The complete variable domain, with remaining parts taken from reference TRBV9 and TRBJ2-7, reads DSGVTQTPKHLITATGQRVTLRCSPRSGDLSVYWYQQSLDQGLQFLIQYYNGEERAKGNILERFSAQQFPDLHSELNLSSLELGDSALYFCASSVVDRGPHEQYFGPGTRLTVT.

This clonotype has only a few counts. CDR3 amino acids: CASSALPGTADGNTIYF. As DNA, the CDR3 is TGTGCCAGCAGCGCCCTACCAGGGACAGCAGATGGAAACACCATATATTTT. The chain links TRBV11-2 to TRBJ1-3, with 7 bases that match TRBD1. This CDR3 comprises 17 residues. Trimming cost V 5 bases and J 3 bases; bases outside gene matches: 13. CDR1 is SGHAT and CDR2 is FQNNGV in the germline V gene.

This clonotype was seen more than once but under ten times. V and J are TRBV20-1 and TRBJ2-1; 10 bases fit TRBD2. The ends lost 5 bases at V and 3 bases at J; junction bases unmatched: 10. From germline, CDR1 is DFQATT and CDR2 SNEGSKA (reference sequence). CDR3 length: 16 amino acids. For the CDR3, the DNA is TGCAGTGCTCCACCGGTAGCGGGGGGACTCTACAATGAGCAGTTCTTC. Translated, it gives CSAPPVAGGLYNEQFF.

The sample holds a few counts of this clonotype. V usage is TRBV4-3 and J usage is TRBJ2-1; possibly TRBD2 for D (6 bases). CDR3 length: 17 residues. The V gene's germline CDR1 is LGHNA and CDR2 YSLEER. V lost 1 base, J lost 0 bases, and 13 bases lay in between. CDR3 nucleotide sequence: TGCGCCAGCAGCCAAGGGTTAGCGGTGAGCTCCTACAATGAGCAGTTCTTC. It yields the protein CASSQGLAVSSYNEQFF.

This clonotype occurred a few times. This rearrangement joins TRBV20-1 to TRBJ2-1; D might be TRBD2 (7 bases). The CDR3 has 12 amino acids. Germline CDR1 DFQATT, CDR2 SNEGSKA (reference sequence). In nucleotides, the CDR3 is TGCAGCCGGGGGGCCTCCTACAATGAGCAGTTCTTC. Translation gives CSRGASYNEQFF.

The V and J genes are TRBV29-1 and TRBJ1-2; 9 bases are shared with TRBD1. The CDR3 spans 15 residues. V was pared by 5 bases and J by 2 bases, with 9 bases of the junction left unmatched. Germline V gives CDR1 SQVTM, CDR2 ANQGSEA. For the CDR3, the DNA is TGCAGCGTTACCTCCTGGACAGGGGCAAACTATGGCTACACCTTC. It specifies CSVTSWTGANYGYTF.

This clonotype was seen only a few times. This chain uses TRBV5-1 with TRBJ1-1; 11 nucleotides align to TRBD1. The germline CDR1 and CDR2 sequences are SGHRS and YFSETQ. V shed 4 bases, J shed 2 bases, and the junction held 4 bases outside the gene matches. The CDR3 contains 15 residues. The CDR3 here is CASSTRTGGNTEAFF. CDR3 DNA: TGCGCCAGCAGCACCAGGACAGGGGGCAACACTGAAGCTTTCTTT.

This chain connects TRBV6-5 to TRBJ1-5; D possibly corresponds to TRBD1 (5 bases). CDR1 MNHEY and CDR2 SVGAGI come from the germline V gene. CDR3 length: 15 amino acids. V gave up 6 bases and J gave up 9 bases, with 21 bases separating them. Here the CDR3 reads CASSQGPGGSWPQHF. The CDR3 DNA reads TGTGCCAGCAGCCAAGGGCCGGGGGGATCGTGGCCCCAGCATTTT.

This clonotype came up a few times. This rearrangement joins TRBV12-3 or TRBV12-4 to TRBJ2-1, with D tentatively TRBD1 (6 bases). CDR3 length: 14 residues. V was cut by 3 bases and J by 4 bases, with 10 bases left in between. The CDR3 protein is CASSLAQGYNEQFF. Here the CDR3 DNA reads TGTGCCAGCAGTTTGGCCCAGGGGTACAATGAGCAGTTCTTC.

There are a few counts of this clonotype. The missing conserved phenylalanine or tryptophan at the end of this CDR3 makes a read error likely. The DNA is omitted, as the CDR3 cannot be located on it reliably, and the CDR3 follows TCRdb's listing. The chain joins TRBV5-1 to TRBJ2-7; TRBD1, as called in the table, went unchecked against the DNA. The CDR3 comprises 8 residues, both ends counted. From germline, CDR1 is SGHRS and CDR2 YFSETQ. The CDR3 protein is CASRAPQL.

CDR3 amino acids: CSASPRTGPGTDTQYF. CDR3 nucleotide sequence: TGCAGTGCTAGTCCCCGGACTGGGCCTGGCACAGATACGCAGTATTTT. This chain connects TRBV20-1 to TRBJ2-3, with D possibly being TRBD2 (5 bases). Germline CDR1 DFQATT, CDR2 SNEGSKA (reference sequence). With 3 bases removed from V and 1 base from J, the gap between germline ends came to 17 bases. The CDR3 contains 16 residues.

This clonotype was detected only a few times. The chain has TRBV7-9 and TRBJ2-1, with D possibly TRBD1 on 6 matching bases. Trimming pared 5 bases from V and 4 bases from J, leaving 18 bases between. Germline values: CDR1 SEHNR, CDR2 FQNEAQ (reference sequence). The CDR3 spans 16 residues. CDR3 loop: CASSPPGTRAYNEQFF. The CDR3 nucleotides read TGTGCCAGCAGCCCCCCCGGGACAAGGGCATACAATGAGCAGTTCTTC.

This chain links TRBV5-4 with TRBJ2-2; TRBD2 agrees at 8 bases. J was trimmed by 0 bases and V by 0 bases; bases with no gene match: 4. Per germline, CDR1 SGHNT and CDR2 YYREEE (reference sequence). The CDR3 consists of 17 residues. The CDR3 here is CASSLEAGAPNTGELFF. CDR3 coding DNA: TGTGCCAGCAGCTTGGAAGCGGGGGCTCCGAACACCGGGGAGCTGTTTTTT. Complete variable domain (other parts from reference TRBV5-4 and TRBJ2-2): ETGVTQSPTHLIKTRGQQVTLRCSSQSGHNTVSWYQQALGQGPQFIFQYYREEENGRGNFPPRFSGLQFPNYSSELNVNALELDDSALYLCASSLEAGAPNTGELFFGEGSRLTVL.

This clonotype showed up just a few times. The genes are TRBV9 and TRBJ2-1; 10 bases line up with TRBD2. CDR3 size: 18 residues. The V and J ends lost 0 bases and 9 bases, in that order; junction bases with no gene match: 15. In germline, CDR1 is SGDLS, CDR2 YYNGEE. CDR3 amino acids: CASSVAQSGRATGGEQFF. In nucleotides, the CDR3 is TGTGCCAGCAGCGTAGCTCAAAGCGGGAGGGCCACAGGCGGTGAGCAGTTCTTC.

This clonotype has just a few counts. The rearrangement joins TRBV2 to TRBJ2-3; possibly TRBD2 for D (6 bases). Germline CDR1 and CDR2: SNHLY and FYNNEI. Trimming stripped 3 bases from V and 5 bases from J, with 15 bases between. The CDR3 consists of 15 residues. The CDR3 region has the DNA TGTGCCAGCAGTGATGTAGCGGTTCAGGGAGATACGCAGTATTTT. Protein product: CASSDVAVQGDTQYF.

In this sample, this clonotype turned up a few times. V usage is TRBV5-1 and J usage is TRBJ2-1; 11 bases are a match to TRBD2. V gave up 0 bases and J gave up 4 bases; unmatched junction bases: 3. CDR1 and CDR2 (germline): SGHRS, YFSETQ. The CDR3 covers 16 residues. The CDR3 DNA sequence: TGCGCCAGCAGCTTGGAGGCTAGCGGGGGGTACAATGAGCAGTTCTTC. Its protein is CASSLEASGGYNEQFF.

This clonotype was seen more than once but under ten times. The CDR3 nucleotides read TGTGCCATCAGTGGGAACAGCGCCTTTCGGGAGCAGTACTTC. It specifies CAISGNSAFREQYF. The chain uses TRBV10-3 and TRBJ2-7; the D is unclear. The CDR3 runs to 14 residues. Germline CDR1 reads ENHRY; CDR2 reads SYGVKD. Trimming cost V 4 bases and J 7 bases, with 17 bases left between them.

This clonotype has a handful of counts. V is TRBV4-1 and J is TRBJ1-4; 7 nucleotides align to TRBD1. The V gene end was trimmed by 3 bases and the J gene end by 4 bases; junction bases not matched to a gene: 5. The length of the CDR3 is 15 residues. CDR1 and CDR2 from the germline V gene are MGHRA and YSYEKL. The CDR3 spells CASSQPAGGNEKLFF. In DNA, the CDR3 is TGCGCCAGCAGCCAGCCGGCAGGGGGTAATGAAAAACTGTTTTTT.

This clonotype was recorded a few times. This chain uses TRBV24-1 with TRBJ2-7; 7 bases agree with TRBD1. Losses at the gene ends were 9 bases for V and 2 bases for J; bases not matched to a gene: 6. Per germline, CDR1 KGHDR and CDR2 SFDVKD. The CDR3 is 13 residues long. The DNA for the CDR3 is TGTGCCACCCAGGACAGGTCGACCTACGAGCAGTACTTC. It translates to CATQDRSTYEQYF.

The chain is built from TRBV6-1 and TRBJ2-5; a possible D gene is TRBD2 (6 bases). Trimming stripped 3 bases from V and 1 base from J, with 12 bases between. CDR3 length: 15 residues. Germline CDR1 and CDR2: MNHNS and SASEGT. This CDR3 reads CASSDGAGTQETQYF. DNA for the CDR3: TGTGCCAGCAGTGATGGTGCGGGGACCCAAGAGACCCAGTACTTC.

The chain employs TRBV7-8 and TRBJ2-7; tentative D call: TRBD1 (6 bases). The CDR3 sequence is 15 residues long. The ends were cut back, 0 bases at V and 0 bases at J, with 9 bases in the middle. From germline, CDR1 is SGHVS and CDR2 FQNEAQ. CDR3 nucleotide sequence: TGTGCCAGCAGCTTAGCCGGGACACTCTCCTACGAGCAGTACTTC. Its translation is CASSLAGTLSYEQYF.

This clonotype was observed a single time. V gene TRBV11-2 combines with J gene TRBJ1-1, with D perhaps matching TRBD1 (5 bases). CDR1 is SGHAT and CDR2 is FQNNGV in the germline V gene. Trimming took 1 base from V and 1 from J, leaving 10 bases between them. There are 15 residues in the CDR3. The CDR3 reads CASSLVSRANTEAFF. The CDR3 region has the DNA TGTGCCAGCAGCTTAGTGTCCAGGGCGAACACTGAAGCTTTCTTT.

This chain connects TRBV5-1 to TRBJ2-1; no clear D. The CDR3 is 16 amino acids. The V gene's germline CDR1 is SGHRS and CDR2 YFSETQ. V was shortened by 4 bases and J by 5 bases, with 19 bases between the two germline ends. The CDR3 here is CASSLYVNPRDNEQFF. DNA for the CDR3: TGCGCCAGCAGCCTATACGTAAACCCGAGAGACAATGAGCAGTTCTTC.

The table lists this clonotype with many counts. CDR3 nucleotides: TGCAGCGTTGAACTCGGCTACAATGAGCAGTTCTTC. Protein: CSVELGYNEQFF. The J gene is TRBJ2-1, the V gene TRBV29-1; unclear D gene. Per germline, CDR1 SQVTM and CDR2 ANQGSEA. V lost 2 bases and J 3 bases, leaving 5 bases between the germline ends. This CDR3 is built from 12 residues.

This clonotype has more than one count but fewer than ten. The chain uses TRBV7-3 and TRBJ1-1; D is uncertain. CDR3 size: 13 residues. Trimming stripped 5 bases from V and 6 bases from J, with 13 bases between. From germline, CDR1 is SGHTA and CDR2 FQGTGA. The CDR3, as DNA: TGTGCCAGCAGCAGTTCTCACGGCCCTGAAGCTTTCTTT. Translation gives CASSSSHGPEAFF.

The rearrangement uses TRBV12-3 or TRBV12-4 and TRBJ1-1, with D possibly TRBD1 on 5 matching bases. This CDR3 region has 14 residues. The V and J ends lost 5 bases and 7 bases respectively, with 17 bases between them. The CDR3 spells CASSQTHRGGEAFF. In DNA, the CDR3 is TGTGCCAGCAGTCAAACGCACCGGGGGGGTGAAGCTTTCTTT.

This clonotype has more than one count but fewer than ten. The V and J genes are TRBV20-1 and TRBJ2-1, with D unclear. CDR1 is DFQATT, CDR2 SNEGSKA, per germline (reference sequence). V gave up 2 bases and J gave up 0 bases, with 8 bases separating them. The CDR3 is 14 residues long. The CDR3 sequence is CSARSGVSYNEQFF. CDR3 nucleotides: TGCAGTGCTAGATCTGGGGTCTCCTACAATGAGCAGTTCTTC.